The 26 T cell receptor beta chains below come from one sample, sequenced in a study of tumor-infiltrating lymphocytes in primary liver carcinoma (dated by TCRdb to about 2017). Total RNA and DNA were co-extracted from around 20-30 mg of bulk tissue with the AllPrep DNA/RNA mini kit, without cell sorting. Sequenced on an Illumina HiSeq 2500. TCRbeta-specific cDNA was reverse-transcribed from 500 ng total RNA using a constant-region primer and ProtoScript II reverse transcriptase. TCRbeta libraries were built with three nested multiplex PCR rounds, a slightly modified ARM-PCR procedure. Each of the first two PCR rounds ran for around 9 cycles and used multiplex TRBV1-TRBV30 forward primers together with a Cbeta reverse primer. TCRdb itself trimmed the public reads at Q25 with fastp, ran MiXCR and retained productive beta chains. One record per CDR3 amino acid sequence lists the most common genes and DNA. This sample lists 65,000 to 90,000 distinct CDR3 sequences; around 70% were detected once. Of the sample, 15% to 20% is held by the ten largest clones.

The sequenced material came from liver tumor tissue from sampling region 1. This specimen's cell subset or site label, interpreted: tumor region T1, superior pole. The receptors derive from a man aged 35 to 55 with primary liver carcinoma and hepatitis B virus infection.

Concerning this clonotype: The final CDR3 position lacks the conserved phenylalanine or tryptophan, pointing to a likely read error. The CDR3 spells CASSDSGRGNTQYL. In DNA form, the CDR3 reads TGTGCCAGCAGTGATTCCGGGCGGGGAAATACGCAGTATCTT. The chain joins TRBV25-1 to TRBJ2-3; D may be TRBD2 (6 bases). There are 14 residues in the CDR3. The ends were cut back, 3 bases at V and 7 bases at J, with 14 bases in the middle. The germline CDR1 and CDR2 sequences are MGHDK and SYGVNS.

With regard to this clonotype: With a much larger clone just one base away, this may be a read error. The chain has TRBV30 and TRBJ2-7; D remains unclear. The CDR3 runs 13 residues. The V gene's germline CDR1 is GTSNPN and CDR2 SVGIG (reference sequence). The CDR3 DNA follows: TGTGCCGTTACCCCGCCGAGCTCCTACGAGCGGTACTTC. Translating it yields CAVTPPSSYERYF.

This clonotype was observed a few times. Being one base from a much bigger clone, this may be a read error. This rearrangement joins TRBV6-5 to TRBJ2-2; 8 bases map to TRBD1. Per the germline V gene, CDR1 is MNHEY and CDR2 is SVGAGI. V was clipped by 10 bases and J by 6 bases; unmatched bases: 13. This CDR3 has 15 amino acids. Here the CDR3 DNA reads TGTGCCAACAGCCCGGGGGCAGGGGGCCCCGGGGAGCTGTTTTTT. Protein product: CANSPGAGGPGELFF.

The chain has TRBV4-1 and TRBJ2-7; D may correspond to TRBD1 or TRBD2 (5 bases each). The CDR3 extends over 14 amino acids. Per germline, CDR1 MGHRA and CDR2 YSYEKL. CDR3 sequence reads: CISRPGPSSYEQYF. DNA for the CDR3: TGCATCAGCAGACCGGGGCCGAGTTCCTACGAGCAGTACTTC.

On this clonotype itself: A much bigger clone sits one base away, suggesting this may be a read error. The chain joins TRBV11-2 to TRBJ2-2; possibly TRBD1 for D (6 bases). CDR3 length: 19 residues. The germline CDR1 and CDR2 sequences are SGHAT and FQNNGV. Deletions cut 0 bases from V and 3 bases from J, with 20 bases between. Here the CDR3 reads CASSLDRGGERPDTGELFF. Here the CDR3 DNA reads TGTGCCAGCAGCTTAGATCGAGGGGGAGAGCGCCCAGACACCGGGGAGCTGTTTTTT.

As to this clonotype: The junction does not match germline at one end; this may be a read error. The chain has TRBV29-1 and TRBJ2-1; 7 bases align to TRBD1. From germline, CDR1 is SQVTM and CDR2 ANQGSEA. The CDR3 runs 15 residues. This chain's CDR3 is CRAHGDSDRYNGQFF. The CDR3, as DNA: TGCAGAGCACATGGGGACAGTGATAGATACAATGGGCAGTTCTTC.

With respect to this clonotype: One junction end disagrees with the germline gene, perhaps due to a read error. The rearrangement joins TRBV11-1 to TRBJ2-5; D might be TRBD2 (5 bases). The CDR3 length is 19 residues. The germline V gene encodes CDR1 SGHAT and CDR2 FQDESV (reference sequence). In DNA form, the CDR3 reads TGTGTCAGCAGCCCGCCCCCGGAGGTCAGGAAGGACCTCCAAGAGATCCAGTACTTC. It encodes CVSSPPPEVRKDLQEIQYF. Complete variable domain (other parts from reference TRBV11-1 and TRBJ2-5): EAEVAQSPRYKITEKSQAVAFWCDPISGHATLYWYRQILGQGPELLVQFQDESVVDDSQLPKDRFSAERLKGVDSTLKIQPAELGDSAMYLCVSSPPPEVRKDLQEIQYFGPGTRLLVL.

Worth noting for this clonotype: A junction end diverges from the germline sequence, so it may reflect a read error. This rearrangement joins TRBV14 to TRBJ2-1; weak D call: TRBD1 (6 bases). CDR1 is SGHDN, CDR2 FVKESK, per germline. This CDR3 is built from 14 residues. The CDR3 nucleotides are TGTGCCGGCAGCCAGGCCACAGGGTTGGGCGAACAGTTCTTC. This gives the protein CAGSQATGLGEQFF.

With respect to this clonotype: Germline is not matched at one junction end, which may reflect a read error. This sequence joins TRBV28 and TRBJ1-1; D is possibly TRBD1 (5 bases). The CDR3 is 14 residues long. Germline V gene data show CDR1 as MDHEN and CDR2 as SYDVKM. CDR3 sequence: CASRMGPVNSEAFF. DNA for the CDR3: TGTGCCAGCAGGATGGGACCTGTTAACAGTGAAGCTTTCTTT.

A remark on this clonotype: An end of the junction differs from the germline gene, which may be a read error. The V and J genes are TRBV6-6 and TRBJ2-1; D is ambiguous. The CDR3 runs 16 residues. Germline CDR1 MNHNY, CDR2 SVGAGI (reference sequence). CDR3 in amino acids: CASSSTYDLVGNGQFF. The CDR3 DNA reads TGTGCCAGCAGTTCCACATATGACCTAGTGGGGAATGGGCAGTTCTTC.

In its sample, this clonotype was seen many times. The chain has TRBV13 and TRBJ2-7; unclear D gene. The V end was cut by 5 bases, the J end by 1 base, with 9 bases between. From germline, CDR1 is PRHDT and CDR2 FYEKMQ (reference sequence). The CDR3 extends over 13 amino acids. As DNA, the CDR3 is TGTGCCAGCAGCCGAGGCGGATCCTACGAGCAGTACTTC. Amino acid sequence: CASSRGGSYEQYF.

The chain links TRBV5-5 to TRBJ1-2, with 9 bases matching TRBD1. The CDR3 is 14 residues long. Germline CDR1 SGHKS, CDR2 YYEKEE (reference sequence). Trimming took 4 bases from V and 6 from J; bases not matched to a gene: 7. The CDR3 loop is CASSHGTGSNGYTF. CDR3 nucleotides: TGTGCCAGCAGCCATGGGACAGGGAGTAATGGCTACACCTTC.

The CDR3 protein is CANSANTGINRQETQYF. The DNA for the CDR3 is TGTGCCAACAGCGCTAACACGGGGATAAACCGCCAAGAGACCCAGTACTTC. The chain links TRBV6-1 to TRBJ2-5, with a weak D call TRBD2 (5 bases). The CDR3 totals 17 residues. Trimming shortened V by 10 bases and J by 1 base, and 25 bases separated the two germline ends. The germline gives CDR1 MNHNS, CDR2 SASEGT.

Comments on this clonotype: The junction and the germline gene differ at one end; a read error may be behind it. The V call is TRBV11-2, the J call TRBJ2-3, with 10 positions matching TRBD1. Germline V gene sequence: CDR1 SGHAT, CDR2 FQNNGV. The CDR3 runs 17 residues. The DNA for the CDR3 is TGTGCCAGCGGCTTAGATCTTGGGACAGGGGCAAGCGGTAAGCAGTATTTT. Its protein is CASGLDLGTGASGKQYF.

This clonotype was seen at least ten times. The chain joins TRBV6-6 to TRBJ2-7; TRBD2 agrees at 7 bases. V was pared by 5 bases and J by 7 bases, with 5 bases of the junction left unmatched. Germline V gene data show CDR1 as MNHNY and CDR2 as SVGAGI (reference sequence). This CDR3 comprises 12 residues. CDR3 bases: TGTGCCAGCAGTCCGACTAGCAGGGAGCAGTACTTC. Translated: CASSPTSREQYF.

The rearrangement joins TRBV7-9 to TRBJ1-1; D not resolved. The V and J ends lost 0 bases and 6 bases respectively, with 2 bases between them. The CDR3 consists of 11 residues. Germline CDR1 and CDR2: SEHNR and FQNEAQ (reference sequence). In nucleotides, the CDR3 is TGTGCCAGCAGCTTAGCCGCTGAAGCTTTCTTT. Translated: CASSLAAEAFF.

Comments on this clonotype: At one end the junction does not follow the germline gene, possibly because of a read error. This rearrangement joins TRBV6-6 to TRBJ2-6, with unresolved D. The CDR3 loop spans 15 amino acids. The germline V gene encodes CDR1 MNHNY and CDR2 SVGAGI (reference sequence). CDR3 protein: CASSPIGSGPNVLTF. The CDR3 bases are TGCGCCAGCAGTCCTATAGGGTCCGGGCCCAACGTCCTGACTTTC.

Comments on this clonotype: An end of the junction does not agree with germline; a read error may underlie this. The gene calls are TRBV6-1 and TRBJ2-5; D might be TRBD2 (5 bases). The CDR3 contains 12 residues. Germline CDR1 reads MNHNS; CDR2 reads SASEGT. The CDR3 coding sequence is TGTGCCAGCCCCGGGGTAGAAGAGACCCATTATTTC. Amino acid sequence: CASPGVEETHYF.

As for this clonotype: The junction and the germline gene differ at one end; a read error may be behind it. This chain joins TRBV6-1 and TRBJ2-7; D remains unclear. The CDR3 has 15 residues. Germline V gives CDR1 MNHNS, CDR2 SASEGT. As DNA, the CDR3 is TGTGCCAGCAGTGAGAACCGGCATCCTACCTACAAGCAGTACTTC. It encodes CASSENRHPTYKQYF.

The chain joins TRBV9 to TRBJ2-7; tentatively, D is TRBD1 (5 bases). The germline V and J ends were trimmed by 3 bases and 7 bases, with 14 bases remaining between them. The CDR3 is made up of 13 amino acids. Germline values: CDR1 SGDLS, CDR2 YYNGEE. The CDR3 spells CASSASGFGEQYF. The CDR3 nucleotides are TGTGCCAGCAGCGCGTCAGGGTTTGGAGAGCAGTACTTC.

A word on this clonotype: The missing conserved phenylalanine or tryptophan at the end of this CDR3 makes a read error likely. The chain recombines TRBV4-2 with TRBJ1-5; D is uncertain. This CDR3 is built from 15 residues. Germline CDR1 and CDR2: LGHNA and YNFKEQ. The CDR3 sequence is CVSSHNNDSNQPQHL. As DNA, the CDR3 is TGTGTCAGCAGCCACAACAATGATAGCAATCAGCCCCAGCATCTT.

This clonotype was detected once. The rearrangement joins TRBV10-1 to TRBJ2-3, with TRBD2 identical over 8 bases. The CDR3 consists of 15 residues. The trim removed 9 bases at V and 4 bases at J, leaving 12 bases unmatched. The germline gives CDR1 WNHNN, CDR2 SYGVQD (reference sequence). CDR3 in DNA: TGCGCCAGAAGTAAGCGGGAGAGACCCCCAGATACGCAGTATTTT. The encoded protein is CARSKRERPPDTQYF.

This clonotype was detected many times. CDR3 nucleotides: TGCGCCAGCAGCCCAGGGGCGGGGACACTCTACGAGCAGTACTTC. Residues: CASSPGAGTLYEQYF. The chain has TRBV4-1 and TRBJ2-7; possibly TRBD1 or TRBD2 for D (6 bases each). The CDR3 consists of 15 residues. Trimming removed 4 bases from V and 3 bases from J, with 16 bases in between. Germline loops: CDR1 MGHRA, CDR2 YSYEKL.

Of note for this clonotype: A read error is likely, as this CDR3 ends without the conserved phenylalanine or tryptophan. The chain couples TRBV12-3 or TRBV12-4 to TRBJ2-1; 14 bases are a match to TRBD2. The CDR3 has 19 residues. Unmatched junction bases numbered 9, after V lost 5 bases and J lost 0 bases. CDR3 nucleotides: TGTGCCAGCAGTAAAGGACTAGCGGGGGGCCGAAGCTCCTACAATGAGCAGTTCTTA. As protein: CASSKGLAGGRSSYNEQFL.

On this clonotype: One junction end disagrees with the germline gene, perhaps due to a read error. The chain uses TRBV6-2 or TRBV6-3 and TRBJ1-5; perhaps TRBD1 as D (6 bases). The CDR3 extends over 14 amino acids. In germline, CDR1 is MNHEY, CDR2 SVGEGT. In DNA form, the CDR3 reads TGTGCCATCAGTACCCGGGACAACAATCAGCCCCAGCATTTT. It specifies CAISTRDNNQPQHF.

Ten or more counts support this clonotype. The chain combines TRBV5-1 with TRBJ2-2; TRBD1 matches 7 bases. Per germline, CDR1 SGHRS and CDR2 YFSETQ. The CDR3 extends over 16 amino acids. With V trimmed by 0 bases and J by 7 bases, 9 bases remained unmatched. The CDR3 nucleotides read TGCGCCAGCAGCTTGGAGAGACAGGGAGTATACGGGGAGCTGTTTTTT. Protein: CASSLERQGVYGELFF. Drawing the rest from reference TRBV5-1 and TRBJ2-2, the complete variable domain is KAGVTQTPRYLIKTRGQQVTLSCSPISGHRSVSWYQQTPGQGLQFLFEYFSETQRNKGNFPGRFSGRQFSNSRSEMNVSTLELGDSALYLCASSLERQGVYGELFFGEGSRLTVL.